The entry below describes one T cell receptor (beta chain). Time point defined: pretreatment peripheral blood. Sample contribution per patient ranged from 1 to 8, covering pretreatment and on-treatment. CDR3 size: 17 residues. The germline V gene encodes CDR1 SGHNT and CDR2 YENEEA. Germline trimming cut 6 bases from V and 6 bases from J; bases unmatched to any gene: 12. The data were taken from a study of PD-L1 blockade in urothelial cancer. Each PCR received spiked synthetic TCR analog templates. Produced via immunoSEQ multiplex PCR; TCRdb's table is partial and in-frame only. The sample has fewer than 65,000 clones; about 81% are singletons.

The rearrangement uses TRBV11-3 and TRBJ2-2; 11 bases are a match to TRBD2. Sample: PBMCs, taken around atezolizumab (anti-PD-L1) treatment. The sequence was obtained from a man between 65 and 85 years old with urothelial cancer. CDR3 amino acids: CASRRPGTSGLAGELFF. CDR3 nucleotides: TGTGCCAGCAGGCGTCCCGGGACTAGCGGCCTGGCCGGGGAGCTGTTTTTT.